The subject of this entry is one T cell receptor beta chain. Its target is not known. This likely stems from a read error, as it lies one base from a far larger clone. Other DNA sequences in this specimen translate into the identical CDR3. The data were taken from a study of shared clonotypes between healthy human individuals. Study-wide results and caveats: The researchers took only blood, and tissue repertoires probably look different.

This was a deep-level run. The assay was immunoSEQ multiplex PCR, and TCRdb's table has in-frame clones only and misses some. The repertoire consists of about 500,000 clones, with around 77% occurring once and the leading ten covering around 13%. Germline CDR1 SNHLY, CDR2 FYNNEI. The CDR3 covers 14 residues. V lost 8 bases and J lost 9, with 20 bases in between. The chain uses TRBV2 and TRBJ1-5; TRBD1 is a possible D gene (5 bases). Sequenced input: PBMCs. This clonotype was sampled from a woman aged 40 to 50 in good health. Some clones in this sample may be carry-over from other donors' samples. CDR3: CASGGQGASGPQHF. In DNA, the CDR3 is TGTGCCAGCGGCGGGCAGGGTGCGTCTGGGCCCCAGCATTTT.